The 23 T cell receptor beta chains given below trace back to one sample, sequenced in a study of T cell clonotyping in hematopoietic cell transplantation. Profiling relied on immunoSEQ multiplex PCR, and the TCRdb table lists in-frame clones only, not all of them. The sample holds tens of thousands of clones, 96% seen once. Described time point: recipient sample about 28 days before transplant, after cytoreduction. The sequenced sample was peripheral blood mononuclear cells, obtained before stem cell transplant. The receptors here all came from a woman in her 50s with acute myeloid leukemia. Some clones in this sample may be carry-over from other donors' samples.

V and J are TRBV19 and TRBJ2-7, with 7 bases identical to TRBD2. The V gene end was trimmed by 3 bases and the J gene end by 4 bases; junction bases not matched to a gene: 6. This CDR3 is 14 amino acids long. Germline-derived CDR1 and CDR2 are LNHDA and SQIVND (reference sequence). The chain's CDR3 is CASSIGGTIYEQYF. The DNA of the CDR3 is TGTGCCAGTAGTATCGGGGGGACTATTTACGAGCAGTACTTC.

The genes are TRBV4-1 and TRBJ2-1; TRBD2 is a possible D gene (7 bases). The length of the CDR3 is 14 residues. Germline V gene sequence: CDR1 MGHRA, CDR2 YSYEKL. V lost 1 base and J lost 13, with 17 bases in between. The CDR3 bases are TGCGCCAGCAGCCAAGGGGGGGCGCGACTAGCTCAGTTCTTC. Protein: CASSQGGARLAQFF.

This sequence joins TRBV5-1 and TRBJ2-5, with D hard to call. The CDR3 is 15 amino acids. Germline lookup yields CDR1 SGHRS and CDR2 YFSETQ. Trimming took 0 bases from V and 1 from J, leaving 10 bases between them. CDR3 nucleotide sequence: TGCGCCAGCAGCTTGGCCTCGGGTATCCAAGAGACCCAGTACTTC. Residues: CASSLASGIQETQYF.

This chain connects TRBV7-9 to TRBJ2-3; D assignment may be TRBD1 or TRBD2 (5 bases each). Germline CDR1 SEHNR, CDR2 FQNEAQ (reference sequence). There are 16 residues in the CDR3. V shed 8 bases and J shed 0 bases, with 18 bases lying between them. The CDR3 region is CASCALMGESTDTQYF. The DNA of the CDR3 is TGTGCCAGCTGCGCTCTCATGGGGGAGAGCACAGATACGCAGTATTTT.

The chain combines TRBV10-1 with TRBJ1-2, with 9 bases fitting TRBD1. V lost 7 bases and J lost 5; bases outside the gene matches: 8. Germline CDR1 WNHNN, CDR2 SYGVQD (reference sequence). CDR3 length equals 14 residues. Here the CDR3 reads CASNPGQGRYGYTF. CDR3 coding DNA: TGCGCCAGCAATCCGGGACAGGGTCGTTATGGCTACACCTTC.

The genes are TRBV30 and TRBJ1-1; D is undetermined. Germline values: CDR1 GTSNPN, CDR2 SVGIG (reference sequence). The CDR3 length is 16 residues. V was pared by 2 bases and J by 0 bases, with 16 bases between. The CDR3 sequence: CAWSPPRARLNTEAFF. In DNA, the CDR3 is TGTGCCTGGAGTCCCCCCCGGGCAAGATTGAACACTGAAGCTTTCTTT.

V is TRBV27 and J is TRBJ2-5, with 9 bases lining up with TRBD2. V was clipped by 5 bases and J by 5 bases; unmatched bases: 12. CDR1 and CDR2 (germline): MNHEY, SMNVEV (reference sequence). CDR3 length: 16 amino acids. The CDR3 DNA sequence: TGTGCCAGCAGTCTCGATGAAGCGGGAGGATGGGAGACCCAGTACTTC. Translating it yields CASSLDEAGGWETQYF.

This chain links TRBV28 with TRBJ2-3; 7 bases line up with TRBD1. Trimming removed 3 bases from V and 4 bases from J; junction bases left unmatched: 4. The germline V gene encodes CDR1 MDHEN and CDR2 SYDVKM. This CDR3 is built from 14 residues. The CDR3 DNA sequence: TGTGCCAGCAGTTTCACAGGGGACGCAGATACGCAGTATTTT. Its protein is CASSFTGDADTQYF. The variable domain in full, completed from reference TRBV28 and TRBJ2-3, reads DVKVTQSSRYLVKRTGEKVFLECVQDMDHENMFWYRQDPGLGLRLIYFSYDVKMKEKGDIPEGYSVSREKKERFSLILESASTNQTSMYLCASSFTGDADTQYFGPGTRLTVL.

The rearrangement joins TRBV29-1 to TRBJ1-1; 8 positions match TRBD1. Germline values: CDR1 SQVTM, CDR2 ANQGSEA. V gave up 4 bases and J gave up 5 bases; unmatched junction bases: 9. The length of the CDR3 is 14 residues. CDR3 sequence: CSVVLGQGGTEAFF. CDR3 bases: TGCAGCGTTGTCCTTGGACAGGGCGGGACTGAAGCTTTCTTT.

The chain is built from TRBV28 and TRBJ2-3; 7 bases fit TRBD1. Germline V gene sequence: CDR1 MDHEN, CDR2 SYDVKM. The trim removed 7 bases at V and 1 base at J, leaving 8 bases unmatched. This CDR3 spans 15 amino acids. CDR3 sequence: CASTTRQGGTDTQYF. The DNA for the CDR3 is TGTGCCAGCACCACGAGACAGGGCGGCACAGATACGCAGTATTTT.

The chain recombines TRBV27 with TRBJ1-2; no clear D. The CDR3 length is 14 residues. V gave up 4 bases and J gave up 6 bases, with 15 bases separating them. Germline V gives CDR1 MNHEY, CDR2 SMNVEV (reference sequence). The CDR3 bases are TGTGCCAGCAGTTCAAATAGGGCTCGGGATGGCTACACCTTC. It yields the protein CASSSNRARDGYTF.

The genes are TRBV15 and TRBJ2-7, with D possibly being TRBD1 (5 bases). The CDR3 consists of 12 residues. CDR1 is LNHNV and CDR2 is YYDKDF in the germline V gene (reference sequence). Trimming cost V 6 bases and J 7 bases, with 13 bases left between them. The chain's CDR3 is CATSTRREEQYF. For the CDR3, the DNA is TGTGCCACCAGTACCCGCAGGGAAGAGCAGTACTTC.

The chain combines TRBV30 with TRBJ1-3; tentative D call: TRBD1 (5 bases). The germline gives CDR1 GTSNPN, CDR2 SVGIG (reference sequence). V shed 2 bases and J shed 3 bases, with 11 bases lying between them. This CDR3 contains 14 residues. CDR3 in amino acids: CAWSSWGGGNTIYF. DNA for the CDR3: TGTGCCTGGAGTTCCTGGGGCGGTGGAAACACCATATATTTT.

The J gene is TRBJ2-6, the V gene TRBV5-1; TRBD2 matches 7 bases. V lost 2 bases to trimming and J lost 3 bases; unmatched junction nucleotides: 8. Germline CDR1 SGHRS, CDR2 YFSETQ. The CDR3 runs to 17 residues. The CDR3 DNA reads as TGCGCCAGCAGCTTCATAGCGGGTGGGGTTGGGGCCAACGTCCTGACTTTC. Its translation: CASSFIAGGVGANVLTF.

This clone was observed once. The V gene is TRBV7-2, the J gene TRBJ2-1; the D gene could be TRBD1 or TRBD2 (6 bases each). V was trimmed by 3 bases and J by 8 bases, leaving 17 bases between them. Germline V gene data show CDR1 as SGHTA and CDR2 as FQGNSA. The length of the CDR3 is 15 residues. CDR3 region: CASSFDTGRLDEQFF. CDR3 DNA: TGTGCCAGCAGCTTTGACACAGGGAGGTTAGATGAGCAGTTCTTC.

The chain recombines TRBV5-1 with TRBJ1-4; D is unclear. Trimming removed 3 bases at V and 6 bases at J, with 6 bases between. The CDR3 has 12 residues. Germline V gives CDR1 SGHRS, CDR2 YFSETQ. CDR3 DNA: TGCGCCAGCAGCTCAGAGTATGAAAAACTGTTTTTT. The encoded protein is CASSSEYEKLFF.

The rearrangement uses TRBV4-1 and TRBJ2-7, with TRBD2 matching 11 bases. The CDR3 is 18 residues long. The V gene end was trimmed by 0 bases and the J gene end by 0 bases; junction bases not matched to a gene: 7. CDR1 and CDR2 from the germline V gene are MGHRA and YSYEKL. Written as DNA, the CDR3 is TGCGCCAGCAGCCAAGACGGCCTAGCGGGAGGCAGCTCCTACGAGCAGTACTTC. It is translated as CASSQDGLAGGSSYEQYF.

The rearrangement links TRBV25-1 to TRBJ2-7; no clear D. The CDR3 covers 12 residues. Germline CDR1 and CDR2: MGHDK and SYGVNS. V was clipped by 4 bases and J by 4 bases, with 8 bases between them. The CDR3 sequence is CASSAILYEQYF. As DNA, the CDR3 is TGTGCCAGCAGTGCCATTCTGTACGAGCAGTACTTC.

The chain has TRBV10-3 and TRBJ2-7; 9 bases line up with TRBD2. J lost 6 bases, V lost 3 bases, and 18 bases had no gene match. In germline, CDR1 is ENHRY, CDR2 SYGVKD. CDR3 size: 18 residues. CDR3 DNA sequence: TGTGCCATCAGTGATTACAGGGAGCGGGAGGCCCGAGGGCGCGAGCAGTACTTC. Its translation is CAISDYREREARGREQYF.

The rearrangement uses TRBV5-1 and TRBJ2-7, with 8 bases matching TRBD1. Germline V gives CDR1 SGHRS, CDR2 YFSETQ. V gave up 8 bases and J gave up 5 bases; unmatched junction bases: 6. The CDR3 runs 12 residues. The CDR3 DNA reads TGCGCCAGTGGAGGACAGGGCCACGAGCAGTACTTC. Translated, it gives CASGGQGHEQYF. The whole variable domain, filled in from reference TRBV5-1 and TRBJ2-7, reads KAGVTQTPRYLIKTRGQQVTLSCSPISGHRSVSWYQQTPGQGLQFLFEYFSETQRNKGNFPGRFSGRQFSNSRSEMNVSTLELGDSALYLCASGGQGHEQYFGPGTRLTVT.

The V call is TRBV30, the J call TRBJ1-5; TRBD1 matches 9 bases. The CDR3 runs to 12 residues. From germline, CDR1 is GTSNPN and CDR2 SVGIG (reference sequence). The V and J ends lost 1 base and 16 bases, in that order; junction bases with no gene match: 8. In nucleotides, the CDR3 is TGTGCCTGGAGTGGGGGACAGGGTTTCTTCCATTTT. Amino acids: CAWSGGQGFFHF.

The CDR3 loop reads CAINREKRTEAFF. The CDR3, as DNA: TGTGCCATCAACAGGGAGAAAAGGACTGAAGCTTTCTTT. The chain joins TRBV10-3 to TRBJ1-1; maybe TRBD1 (6 bases). CDR1 and CDR2 from the germline V gene are ENHRY and SYGVKD. CDR3 length equals 13 residues. The germline V and J ends were trimmed by 7 bases and 5 bases, with 14 bases remaining between them.

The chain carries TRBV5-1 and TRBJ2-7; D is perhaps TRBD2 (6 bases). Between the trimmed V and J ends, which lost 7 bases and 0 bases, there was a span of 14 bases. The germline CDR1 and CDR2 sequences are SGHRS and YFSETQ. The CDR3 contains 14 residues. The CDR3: CASSEGRRSYEQYF. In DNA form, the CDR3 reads TGCGCCAGCTCGGAGGGGCGCCGCTCCTACGAGCAGTACTTC.